This TCR beta chain was recorded in a study of blood T cell repertoires in COVID-19. Some clones are missing from TCRdb's copy, which holds only in-frame ones; the method was immunoSEQ multiplex PCR. The sample has fewer than 350,000 clones; 70% to 90% are singletons. The sequence was obtained from a woman in her thirties or forties who had recovered from COVID-19. Sequenced material: PBMCs or T cells enriched from blood (not recorded which).

CDR3 DNA: TGTGCCAGCAGCCAAGGCGGGGCCTCCACCGGGGAGCTGTTTTTT. It is translated as CASSQGGASTGELFF. J is TRBJ2-2 and V is TRBV3-1 (or the pseudogene TRBV3-2), with a weak D call TRBD2 (6 bases). V was trimmed by 1 base and J by 4 bases, leaving 10 bases between them. Germline lookup yields CDR1 LGHDT and CDR2 YNNKEL (reference sequence). CDR3 length equals 15 residues.